These 32 T cell receptor beta chains originate from one sample sequenced in a study of beta chain features in type 1 diabetes. What was sequenced were expressed TCRB transcripts, since all of the isolated RNA had been reverse transcribed. Data came from immunoSEQ multiplex PCR; TCRdb stores just in-frame clones and leaves some out. The sample holds 680,000 or so clones, 13% seen once. General study points: People with Type 1 diabetes carried modestly yet significantly shorter TCRB CDR3s in all four CD4+ subsets.

These receptors lack a known antigen. The specimen was naive CD4+ T cells from blood. The receptors derive from a man aged 18 to 29 with type 1 diabetes.

This clone appeared a few times. The J gene is TRBJ2-1, the V gene TRBV7-2; D gene unclear. Germline V CDR1 and CDR2: SGHTA, FQGNSA. The V end was cut by 5 bases, the J end by 2 bases, with 13 bases between. The CDR3 is 15 amino acids. The chain's CDR3 is CASSPKGSTYNEQFF. The CDR3 DNA is TGTGCCAGCAGCCCCAAGGGAAGCACCTACAATGAGCAGTTCTTC.

This clone was detected only a few times. The CDR3 reads CSVERDKDEKLFF. CDR3 nucleotide sequence: TGCAGCGTTGAAAGGGACAAAGATGAAAAACTGTTTTTT. This chain connects TRBV29-1 to TRBJ1-4, with D perhaps matching TRBD1 (6 bases). The CDR3 is 13 residues long. Germline CDR1 SQVTM, CDR2 ANQGSEA. V was cut by 2 bases and J by 6 bases, with 10 bases left in between.

CDR3 nucleotides: TGTGCCAGCAGTTCATGGACAGGGTCGGATGAAAAACTGTTTTTT. Protein sequence: CASSSWTGSDEKLFF. This sequence joins TRBV2 and TRBJ1-4; 8 bases agree with TRBD1. Germline CDR1 SNHLY, CDR2 FYNNEI. The CDR3 is 15 residues long. V shed 5 bases and J 6 bases; nucleotides not matched to a gene: 8.

This clone has only a few counts. This chain connects TRBV5-4 to TRBJ2-7; D is uncertain. The CDR3 totals 11 residues. V was shortened by 1 base and J by 5 bases, with 4 bases between the two germline ends. CDR1 SGHNT and CDR2 YYREEE come from the germline V gene (reference sequence). CDR3 nucleotide sequence: TGTGCCAGCAGCTTGTACGACGAGCAGTACTTC. Translated, it gives CASSLYDEQYF.

This clone has just a few counts. J is TRBJ2-6 and V is TRBV10-3; D is uncertain. CDR3 length: 16 residues. Trimming cost V 10 bases and J 0 bases, with 16 bases left between them. Looked up from germline, CDR1 is ENHRY and CDR2 is SYGVKD. The CDR3 here is CATHTEDLSGANVLTF. CDR3 DNA: TGTGCCACCCACACAGAGGACCTCTCTGGGGCCAACGTCCTGACTTTC.

This clone was recorded a few times. The chain uses TRBV10-3 and TRBJ1-2, with TRBD1 identical over 9 bases. Per the germline V gene, CDR1 is ENHRY and CDR2 is SYGVKD. V shed 10 bases and J 5 bases; nucleotides not matched to a gene: 8. The CDR3 consists of 13 residues. The CDR3 DNA reads as TGTGCCACTCACAGGGGGCTCCGGTATGGCTACACCTTC. Encoded protein: CATHRGLRYGYTF.

The chain is built from TRBV7-3 and TRBJ2-5, with D perhaps assigned TRBD1 or TRBD2 (5 bases each). Germline V gene sequence: CDR1 SGHTA, CDR2 FQGTGA. V was cut by 2 bases and J by 5 bases, with 12 bases left in between. The CDR3 has 14 amino acids. CDR3 protein: CASSLGDGWETQYF. CDR3 nucleotide sequence: TGTGCCAGCAGCTTAGGGGACGGGTGGGAGACCCAGTACTTC.

V gene TRBV6-5 combines with J gene TRBJ1-6; D remains ambiguous. This CDR3 is 15 amino acids long. The germline V and J ends were trimmed by 6 bases and 9 bases, with 18 bases remaining between them. CDR1 is MNHEY, CDR2 SVGAGI, per germline. CDR3 coding DNA: TGTGCCAGCAGGCCCCCCAGGAGGGTGGGTTCACCCCTCCACTTT. It is translated as CASRPPRRVGSPLHF.

This clone has just a few counts. CDR3 sequence: CASSLGTGISTDTQYF. DNA of the CDR3: TGTGCCAGCAGCTTAGGGACAGGGATTAGCACAGATACGCAGTATTTT. The gene calls are TRBV7-9 and TRBJ2-3; the match to TRBD1 covers 8 bases. This CDR3 is built from 16 residues. The V segment lost 1 base and the J segment 0 bases; nucleotides outside the gene matches: 3. Germline-derived CDR1 and CDR2 are SEHNR and FQNEAQ (reference sequence).

This chain joins TRBV5-1 and TRBJ2-7; D gene unclear. Trimming left V 0 bases short and J 2 bases short, with 9 bases between. The CDR3 has 14 amino acids. Germline assignment: CDR1 SGHRS and CDR2 YFSETQ. CDR3 protein: CASSLGSPPYEQYF. CDR3 bases: TGCGCCAGCAGCTTGGGGAGCCCTCCCTACGAGCAGTACTTC.

The chain couples TRBV7-3 to TRBJ1-6, with 7 positions matching TRBD1. The length of the CDR3 is 13 residues. Germline V gives CDR1 SGHTA, CDR2 FQGTGA. The V gene end was trimmed by 5 bases and the J gene end by 11 bases; junction bases not matched to a gene: 6. The CDR3 nucleotides are TGTGCCAGCAGCCAAGGGACAGCCGCACCCCTCCACTTT. It yields the protein CASSQGTAAPLHF.

In this sample, this clone turned up a few times. The V and J genes are TRBV7-9 and TRBJ1-1; D is uncertain. V was shortened by 8 bases and J by 0 bases, with 10 bases between the two germline ends. Germline CDR1 SEHNR, CDR2 FQNEAQ (reference sequence). The CDR3 extends over 13 amino acids. The CDR3 loop reads CASSMTVNTEAFF. CDR3 bases: TGTGCCAGCTCGATGACCGTGAACACTGAAGCTTTCTTT.

The rearrangement uses TRBV15 and TRBJ2-2, with D possibly matching TRBD2 (6 bases). Looked up from germline, CDR1 is LNHNV and CDR2 is YYDKDF (reference sequence). This CDR3 is built from 16 residues. Trimming left V 1 base short and J 7 bases short, with 16 bases between. In nucleotides, the CDR3 is TGTGCCACCAGCAGAGTAGGGACTTCATCCGGCGGGGAGCTGTTTTTT. Encoded protein: CATSRVGTSSGGELFF.

The rearrangement joins TRBV5-6 to TRBJ2-7; tentative D call: TRBD2 (5 bases). This CDR3 region has 14 residues. V lost 4 bases, J lost 2 bases, and 13 bases lay in between. Per the germline V gene, CDR1 is SGHDT and CDR2 is YYEEEE. CDR3 DNA sequence: TGTGCCAGCAGCACACGGGGTTCCACCTACGAGCAGTACTTC. Translating it yields CASSTRGSTYEQYF.

This clone was counted a few times. The chain has TRBV5-1 and TRBJ2-1; 11 bases agree with TRBD1. This CDR3 is built from 15 residues. Germline V gives CDR1 SGHRS, CDR2 YFSETQ. V dropped 2 bases and J dropped 9; count of bases not matched to a gene: 7. The CDR3 region has the DNA TGCGCCAGCAGCTTCGGACAGGGGGCTATCAGTGAGCAGTTCTTC. As protein: CASSFGQGAISEQFF.

This chain connects TRBV18 to TRBJ2-7, with 8 bases aligning to TRBD2. This CDR3 has 15 residues. Per germline, CDR1 KGHSH and CDR2 LQKENI. Trimming cost V 1 base and J 0 bases; bases outside gene matches: 2. The DNA of the CDR3 is TGTGCCAGCTCACCACAGGGGACTAGCTCCTACGAGCAGTACTTC. This gives the protein CASSPQGTSSYEQYF.

The V and J genes are TRBV2 and TRBJ2-2, with a tentative D call TRBD2 (6 bases). This CDR3 contains 13 residues. Germline assignment: CDR1 SNHLY and CDR2 FYNNEI. The germline V and J ends were trimmed by 7 bases and 7 bases, with 13 bases remaining between them. In DNA, the CDR3 is TGTGCCAGCACCTCGGGACTTAGCGGGGAGCTGTTTTTT. The encoded protein is CASTSGLSGELFF.

On this clone itself: The same CDR3 is also encoded by other DNA sequences in this sample. The gene calls are TRBV7-2 and TRBJ2-5; D is ambiguous. Germline V lookup: CDR1 SGHTA, CDR2 FQGNSA. The CDR3 has 11 amino acids. V was clipped by 5 bases and J by 4 bases, with 5 bases between them. The CDR3 nucleotides are TGTGCCAGCAGCCGCAGAGAGACCCAGTACTTC. This encodes CASSRRETQYF.

About this clone itself: Other DNA sequences within the sample encode an identical CDR3. The chain couples TRBV7-2 to TRBJ2-5, with TRBD2 matching 10 bases. Per germline, CDR1 SGHTA and CDR2 FQGNSA. With V trimmed by 1 base and J by 2 bases, 4 bases remained unmatched. This CDR3 has 16 amino acids. The CDR3 DNA sequence: TGTGCCAGCAGCTTAGGGCTAGCGGGGGATCAAGAGACCCAGTACTTC. Its translation is CASSLGLAGDQETQYF.

This clone was counted a few times. This rearrangement joins TRBV14 to TRBJ2-3; possible D gene TRBD2, 5 bases. The CDR3 has 13 amino acids. Trimming left V 7 bases short and J 2 bases short, with 10 bases between. Germline assignment: CDR1 SGHDN and CDR2 FVKESK. The CDR3 region is CASTPGNTDTQYF. CDR3 DNA: TGTGCCAGCACCCCGGGGAACACAGATACGCAGTATTTT.

The CDR3 bases are TGCGCCAGCGCCGGTGACAGCCAAGAGACCCAGTACTTC. Its protein product is CASAGDSQETQYF. The chain has TRBV5-1 and TRBJ2-5; tentatively, D is TRBD1 (5 bases). Looked up from germline, CDR1 is SGHRS and CDR2 is YFSETQ. The CDR3 covers 13 residues. The V end was cut by 7 bases, the J end by 1 base, with 11 bases between.

This rearrangement joins TRBV9 to TRBJ1-6, with D possibly matching TRBD1 (6 bases). V was shortened by 2 bases and J by 9 bases, with 18 bases between the two germline ends. The CDR3 is 16 residues long. CDR1 is SGDLS and CDR2 is YYNGEE in the germline V gene. The CDR3 is CASSVLPGVGFSPLHF. The CDR3 nucleotides read TGTGCCAGCAGCGTTCTACCAGGGGTAGGTTTTTCACCCCTCCACTTT.

The table lists this clone with a few counts. The chain joins TRBV5-5 to TRBJ1-6; tentative D call: TRBD1 (5 bases). In germline, CDR1 is SGHKS, CDR2 YYEKEE (reference sequence). Trimming removed 2 bases from V and 9 bases from J, with 9 bases in between. CDR3 length equals 13 residues. The CDR3, as DNA: TGTGCCAGCAGCTTCGAGGGGACTTCACCCCTCCACTTT. The encoded protein is CASSFEGTSPLHF. The full variable domain, rest sourced from reference TRBV5-5 and TRBJ1-6, is DAGVTQSPTHLIKTRGQQVTLRCSPISGHKSVSWYQQVLGQGPQFIFQYYEKEERGRGNFPDRFSARQFPNYSSELNVNALLLGDSALYLCASSFEGTSPLHFGNGTRLTVT.

This clone appeared a few times. The rearrangement uses TRBV6-6 and TRBJ1-1; TRBD1 matches at 8 bases. The CDR3 is 14 residues long. V dropped 6 bases and J dropped 8; count of bases not matched to a gene: 11. The germline CDR1 and CDR2 sequences are MNHNY and SVGAGI (reference sequence). CDR3 loop: CASSLTDRGWEAFF. The CDR3 bases are TGTGCCAGCAGCCTTACTGACAGGGGATGGGAAGCTTTCTTT.

V is TRBV6-5 and J is TRBJ2-5; TRBD2 might be the D (5 bases). Trimming cost V 0 bases and J 7 bases, with 15 bases left between them. The CDR3 sequence is 15 residues long. In germline, CDR1 is MNHEY, CDR2 SVGAGI. CDR3: CASSYSTDVAGTQYF. DNA of the CDR3: TGTGCCAGCAGTTACTCGACTGACGTCGCGGGGACCCAGTACTTC.

This chain joins TRBV25-1 and TRBJ2-7; 7 positions match TRBD1. Losses at the gene ends were 10 bases for V and 2 bases for J; bases not matched to a gene: 8. Germline V gene lookup returns CDR1 MGHDK and CDR2 SYGVNS. The CDR3 has 13 amino acids. The CDR3 bases are TGTGCCACCAGGGGGTCCTCTACCTACGAGCAGTACTTC. As protein: CATRGSSTYEQYF.

In this sample, this clone turned up a few times. V is TRBV30 and J is TRBJ1-4, with D possibly matching TRBD1 (5 bases). CDR1 GTSNPN and CDR2 SVGIG come from the germline V gene (reference sequence). V gave up 7 bases and J gave up 8 bases, with 17 bases separating them. The CDR3 covers 13 residues. Written as DNA, the CDR3 is TGTGCCTCCCCATTACGGGGGGGAGAAAAACTGTTTTTT. Amino acid sequence: CASPLRGGEKLFF.

The rearrangement links TRBV28 to TRBJ2-7; no firm D call. Trimming removed 8 bases from V and 1 base from J, with 15 bases in between. The CDR3 covers 14 residues. Per germline, CDR1 MDHEN and CDR2 SYDVKM. CDR3 in DNA: TGTGCCAGCCGCTCAGGCAAGGCGTCCTACGAGCAGTACTTC. Translated, it gives CASRSGKASYEQYF.

Comments on this clone: Other DNA sequences in the same sample also yield this CDR3. The chain employs TRBV18 and TRBJ2-1; D is unclear. The CDR3 has 12 residues. Germline-derived CDR1 and CDR2 are KGHSH and LQKENI. V shed 1 base and J shed 7 bases, with 5 bases lying between them. This CDR3 reads CASSPQGNEQFF. The CDR3 coding sequence is TGTGCCAGCTCACCACAAGGTAATGAGCAGTTCTTC. Variable domain in full (rest from reference TRBV18 and TRBJ2-1): NAGVMQNPRHLVRRRGQEARLRCSPMKGHSHVYWYRQLPEEGLKFMVYLQKENIIDESGMPKERFSAEFPKEGPSILRIQQVVRGDSAAYFCASSPQGNEQFFGPGTRLTVL.

The chain carries TRBV30 and TRBJ2-1; D is perhaps TRBD2 (7 bases). This CDR3 is built from 14 residues. V lost 0 bases and J 12 bases, leaving 18 bases between the germline ends. Per germline, CDR1 GTSNPN and CDR2 SVGIG (reference sequence). The CDR3 nucleotides are TGTGCCTGGAGTGTAATGGAGGGGGGGGTCGGGCAGTTCTTC. Translating it yields CAWSVMEGGVGQFF.

This clone has a single count. This chain joins TRBV9 and TRBJ2-3; D is undetermined. The CDR3 has 13 residues. Germline V gives CDR1 SGDLS, CDR2 YYNGEE. Trimming took off 4 bases at V and 5 bases at J, with 11 bases between the two ends. CDR3 sequence (DNA): TGTGCCAGCAGCTTCGGACCAGTAGATACGCAGTATTTT. Protein sequence: CASSFGPVDTQYF.

A few counts support this clone. V and J are TRBV29-1 and TRBJ1-2; D uncertain. The germline gives CDR1 SQVTM, CDR2 ANQGSEA. The CDR3 totals 14 residues. Trimming removed 6 bases at V and 0 bases at J, with 14 bases between. CDR3 bases: TGCAGCGTAGCGACAAGGTTAACTAACTATGGCTACACCTTC. Translated, it gives CSVATRLTNYGYTF.